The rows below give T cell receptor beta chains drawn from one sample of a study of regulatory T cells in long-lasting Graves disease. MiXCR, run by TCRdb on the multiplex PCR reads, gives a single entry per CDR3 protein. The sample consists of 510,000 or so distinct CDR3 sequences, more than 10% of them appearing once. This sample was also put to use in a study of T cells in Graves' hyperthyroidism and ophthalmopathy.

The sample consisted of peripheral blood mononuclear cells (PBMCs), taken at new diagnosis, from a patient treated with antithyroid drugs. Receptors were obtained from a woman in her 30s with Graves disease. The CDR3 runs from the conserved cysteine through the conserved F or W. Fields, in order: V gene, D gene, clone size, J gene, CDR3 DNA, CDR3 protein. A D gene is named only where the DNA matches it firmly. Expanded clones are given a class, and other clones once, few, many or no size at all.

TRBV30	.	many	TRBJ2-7	TGTGCCTGGAGTGTCGACCAGCACTACGAGCAGTACTTC	CAWSVDQHYEQYF
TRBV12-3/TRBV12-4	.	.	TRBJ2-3	TGTGCCAGCAGTTTACAACCCATCGGCACAGATACGCAGTATTTT	CASSLQPIGTDTQYF
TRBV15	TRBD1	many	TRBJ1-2	TGTGCCACCAGCACCGGGACAGCCGAGATCTATGGCTACACCTTC	CATSTGTAEIYGYTF
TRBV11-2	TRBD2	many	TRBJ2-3	TGTGCCAGCAGAGGACTAGCGACCAAAGGCGATACGCAGTATTTT	CASRGLATKGDTQYF
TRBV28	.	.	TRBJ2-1	TGTGCCAGCAGTTTTGGGTTCAGAGCGGCGCAGCTCTTC	CASSFGFRAAQLF
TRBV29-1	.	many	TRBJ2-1	TGCAGCCTCGGAAACTCCTACAATGAGCAGTTCTTC	CSLGNSYNEQFF
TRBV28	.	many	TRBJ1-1	TGTGCCAGCAGTTCTGTCTATGACACTGAAGCTTTCTTT	CASSSVYDTEAFF
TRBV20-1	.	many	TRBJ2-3	TGCAGTGGATGGGACCCCTTCACAGATACGCAGTATTTT	CSGWDPFTDTQYF
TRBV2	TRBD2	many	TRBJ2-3	TGTGCCAGCAGTTCCGGACTAGCGGGAGGCGGAGATACGCAGTATTTT	CASSSGLAGGGDTQYF
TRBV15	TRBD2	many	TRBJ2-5	TGTGCCACCAGCAGGACCTTAGCGGGAGAGACCCAGTACTTC	CATSRTLAGETQYF
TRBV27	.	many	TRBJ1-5	TGTGCCAGCAGTTTATATGGTATATACGTAGGGAGGGGCAATCAGCCCCAGCATTTT	CASSLYGIYVGRGNQPQHF
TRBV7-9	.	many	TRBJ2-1	TGTGCCAGCAGCTTAAAGGCGCTTAATGAGCAGTTCTTC	CASSLKALNEQFF
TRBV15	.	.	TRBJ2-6	TGTGCCACCAGCGCAGCCTATTTTGGAGGGCAGCCAGCTGCTGGGGCCAACGTCCTGACTTTC	CATSAAYFGGQPAAGANVLTF
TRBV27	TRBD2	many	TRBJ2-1	TGTGCCAGCAGTTTATGGTTTCCTAGCGGTTATAGCTCCTACAATGAGCAGTTCTTC	CASSLWFPSGYSSYNEQFF
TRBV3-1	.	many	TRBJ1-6	TGTGCCAGCAGCCCGGGGGGGGGGGCCCGTTCACCCCTCCACTTT	CASSPGGGARSPLHF
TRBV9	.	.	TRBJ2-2	TGTGCCAGCAGCCCTTCAGCTAACACCGGGGAGCTGTTTTTT	CASSPSANTGELFF
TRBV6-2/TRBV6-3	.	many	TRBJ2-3	TGTGCCAGCAGTTACACCCTCACAGATACGCAGTATTTT	CASSYTLTDTQYF
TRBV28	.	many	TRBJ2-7	TGTGCCAGCAGTACTCCCCGGACTGGAAAGAGCAAATTCGCACCCTACGAGCAGTACTTC	CASSTPRTGKSKFAPYEQYF
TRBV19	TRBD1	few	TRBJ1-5	TGTGCCAGTCGTAGGGACAGGGGGCATCAGCCCCAGCATTTT	CASRRDRGHQPQHF
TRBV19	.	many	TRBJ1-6	TGTGCCAGTATTGACAGAACGAATTCACCCCTCCACTTT	CASIDRTNSPLHF
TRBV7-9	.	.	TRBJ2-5	TGTGCCAGCAGCTTAGATAGGACAGTACAAGAGACCCAGTACTTC	CASSLDRTVQETQYF
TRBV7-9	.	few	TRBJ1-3	TGTGCCAGCAGCCCGCAGGGGAACACCATATATTTT	CASSPQGNTIYF
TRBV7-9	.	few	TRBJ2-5	TGTGCCAGCAGCTCCGGACCGACCCCCGGGGAGACCCAGTACTTC	CASSSGPTPGETQYF
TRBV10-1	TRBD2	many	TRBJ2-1	TGCGCCAGCAGTGAGGGACTAGCGGGAGTTGGTGCGGAGCAGTTCTTC	CASSEGLAGVGAEQFF
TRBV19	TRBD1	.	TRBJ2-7	TGTGCCAGTAGCTGGGGGACAGGGTTGGACGAGCAGTACTTC	CASSWGTGLDEQYF
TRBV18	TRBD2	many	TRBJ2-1	TGTGCCAGCTCACCCCGGCGCGGGACTACTATCTACAATGAGCAGTTCTTC	CASSPRRGTTIYNEQFF
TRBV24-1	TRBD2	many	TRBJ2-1	TGTGCCACCAGTGATTTTCGGACTAGCGGGAGGGCCAATGAGCAGTTCTTC	CATSDFRTSGRANEQFF
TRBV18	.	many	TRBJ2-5	TGTGCCAGCTCACCGGCCGGGGAAGAGACCCAGTACTTC	CASSPAGEETQYF
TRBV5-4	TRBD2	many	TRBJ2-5	TGTGCCAGCAGCTCCCCCGTTTTAGCGGGTGAGACCCAGTACTTC	CASSSPVLAGETQYF
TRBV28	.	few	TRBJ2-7	TGTGCCACTCGGGGGCCCACCTCGGCCGAGCAGTACTTC	CATRGPTSAEQYF
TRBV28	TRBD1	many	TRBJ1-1	TGTGCCAGCAGAGTCAGGGGGCGCGGGGAAACTGAAGCTTTCTTT	CASRVRGRGETEAFF
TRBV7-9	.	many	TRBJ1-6	TGTGCCAGCAGCTTACATTCACCCCTCGGCTATAATTCACCCCTCCACTTT	CASSLHSPLGYNSPLHF
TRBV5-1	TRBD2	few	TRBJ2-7	TGCGCCAGCAGCTTAGGGGTAGCGGGAGGCGAAGAGCAGTACTTC	CASSLGVAGGEEQYF
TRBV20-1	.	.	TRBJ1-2	TGCAGTGCTTGGGGGGGAAACTATGGCTACACCTTC	CSAWGGNYGYTF
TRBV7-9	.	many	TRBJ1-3	TGTGCCAGCAGCTTAGCGCTGGGATTTCAGCCGGGAAACACCATATATTTT	CASSLALGFQPGNTIYF
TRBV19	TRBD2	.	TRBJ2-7	TGTGCCAGTAGTCCCCGAGGGACTAGCGGGAGCGCGCCCTACGAGCAGTACTTC	CASSPRGTSGSAPYEQYF
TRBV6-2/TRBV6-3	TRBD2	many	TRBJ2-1	TGTGCCAGCAGGGACTCTAGCGGCTACAATGAGCAGTTCTTC	CASRDSSGYNEQFF
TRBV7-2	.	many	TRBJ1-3	TGTGCCAGCACCCCGGGGGGACCCGGAAACACCATATATTTT	CASTPGGPGNTIYF
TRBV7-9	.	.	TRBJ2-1	TGTGCCAGCAGCTTAGCAGGCGCCCCCCATTGGGGGAATGAGCAGTTCTTC	CASSLAGAPHWGNEQFF
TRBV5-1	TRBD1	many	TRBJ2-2	TGCGCCAGCAGCTGGGGACAGGGGAACACCGGGGAGCTGTTTTTT	CASSWGQGNTGELFF
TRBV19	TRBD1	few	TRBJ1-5	TGTGCCAGTAGTATTCGGACAGGGAATCAGCCCCAGCATTTT	CASSIRTGNQPQHF
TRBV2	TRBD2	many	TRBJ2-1	TGTGCCAGCACCCGAGGGCTAGCGGGAGTAAATGAGCAGTTCTTC	CASTRGLAGVNEQFF
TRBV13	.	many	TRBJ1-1	TGTGCCAGCAGCTTAGGCCTGCAGAGGAACACTGAAGCTTTCTTT	CASSLGLQRNTEAFF
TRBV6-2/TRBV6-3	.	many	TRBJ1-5	TGTGCCAGCACCCTACGGGGTGAAGGGGATCATCAGCCCCAGCATTTT	CASTLRGEGDHQPQHF
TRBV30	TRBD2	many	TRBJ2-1	TGTGCCTGGAGTGTCACTAGCGTAGCCAGTGAGCAGTTCTTC	CAWSVTSVASEQFF
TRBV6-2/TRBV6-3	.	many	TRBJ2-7	TGTGCCAGCAGAGGGAGGTCTGCCGAGCAGTACTTC	CASRGRSAEQYF
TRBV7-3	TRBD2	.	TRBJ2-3	TGTGCCAGCAGCTTGGACGGGACTAGCGTAGATACGCAGTATTTT	CASSLDGTSVDTQYF
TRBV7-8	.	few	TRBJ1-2	TGTGCCAGCAGCTTAATCTCCGTACAGGGCGGGGGCTACACCTTC	CASSLISVQGGGYTF
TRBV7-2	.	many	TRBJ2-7	TGTGCCAGCAGCTTGCAAGGGGCCTCCTACGAGCAGTACTTC	CASSLQGASYEQYF
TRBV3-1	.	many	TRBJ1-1	TGTGCCAGCAGCCAAGATAGGGGCCTAATGAACACTGAAGCTTTCTTT	CASSQDRGLMNTEAFF